This passage covers 10 T cell receptor delta chains from one sample sequenced in a study of gamma-delta T cells after stem cell transplantation. TCRdb reprocessed the RT-PCR reads through CATT. This table has about 1,600 delta-chain clones, roughly 7.7% appearing once. Specimen: gamma-delta T cells. Receptors originate from a human donor. It is not recorded whose cells these are; they may come from a transplant donor.

This clone was counted only a few times. This rearrangement joins TRDV2 to TRDJ1, with D hard to call. V lost 0 bases, J lost 5 bases, and 12 bases lay in between. Per germline, CDR1 GEAIGNYY and CDR2 EKD. This CDR3 has 14 residues. CDR3 nucleotides: TGTGCCTGTGACACCCTTCGCACTGAGGATAAACTCATCTTT. It codes for CACDTLRTEDKLIF.

The sample holds a few counts of this clone. This chain links TRDV2 with TRDJ1; D is possibly TRDD2 or TRDD3 (5 bases each). The CDR3 totals 17 residues. Trimming shortened V by 0 bases and J by 0 bases, and 16 bases separated the two germline ends. CDR1 and CDR2 from the germline V gene are GEAIGNYY and EKD. CDR3 nucleotide sequence: TGTGCCTGTGACACCGTAAAGGGGACCTACTACACCGATAAACTCATCTTT. This encodes CACDTVKGTYYTDKLIF.

A remark on this clone: A far larger clone is one base from this, pointing to a likely read error. The chain joins TRDV2 to TRDJ1; D may match TRDD2 or TRDD3 (7 bases each). CDR3 length: 20 amino acids. V dropped 0 bases and J dropped 0 bases, with 25 bases sitting between them. Germline lookup yields CDR1 GEAIGNYY and CDR2 EKD. The CDR3 DNA reads TGTGCCTGTGACACCCTTTCCTACCTTCCCCTGGGGGCCCACACCGATAAACTCATCTTT. Translated, it gives CACDTLSYLPLGAHTDKLIF.

This clone was seen only a few times. This probably arose from a read error, given a far larger clone one base away. The V and J genes are TRDV2 and TRDJ1; TRDD3 aligns across 10 bases. J was trimmed by 0 bases and V by 3 bases; bases with no gene match: 9. Germline V gene data show CDR1 as GEAIGNYY and CDR2 as EKD. The CDR3 has 17 residues. This CDR3 is CACDHAGTGGYTDKLIF. The CDR3 bases are TGTGCCTGTGACCACGCGGGTACTGGGGGATACACCGATAAACTCATCTTT.

This clone was recorded a few times. A single base is all that separates this from a far larger clone, so a read error is likely. This CDR3 is also generated by other DNA sequences in the sample. This chain connects TRDV2 to TRDJ1, with TRDD3 matching 10 bases. J was trimmed by 5 bases and V by 0 bases; bases with no gene match: 14. The germline CDR1 and CDR2 sequences are GEAIGNYY and EKD. The CDR3 sequence is 18 residues long. CDR3 nucleotides: TGTGCCTGTGACACCCTCCACCGTACTGGGGGATCCACTGATAAACTCATCTTT. Translation gives CACDTLHRTGGSTDKLIF.

This clone has only a few counts. This sequence joins TRDV2 and TRDJ1; D possibly corresponds to TRDD3 (6 bases). The CDR3 spans 17 residues. In germline, CDR1 is GEAIGNYY, CDR2 EKD. Trimming took 0 bases from V and 0 from J, leaving 16 bases between them. The CDR3, as DNA: TGTGCCTGTGACACCGTACGTTGTGGGGATCACACCGATAAACTCATCTTT. Protein product: CACDTVRCGDHTDKLIF.

This clone has only a few counts. A much larger clone sits a single nucleotide away, making a read error possible. In the same sample, other DNA sequences code for this CDR3. The rearrangement links TRDV2 to TRDJ2; TRDD3 aligns across 9 bases. The germline V gene has CDR1 GEAIGNYY and CDR2 EKD. Trimming took 2 bases from V and 3 from J; bases not matched to a gene: 9. There are 17 residues in the CDR3. The CDR3 region is CACDIITGGGLTAQLFF. The CDR3 bases are TGTGCCTGTGACATCATTACTGGGGGAGGCCTGACAGCACAACTCTTCTTT.

For this clone: A read error likely explains this, since a far larger clone differs by one base. The sample holds other DNA sequences that translate to the same CDR3. The V gene is TRDV1, the J gene TRDJ1; 9 bases match TRDD3. CDR1 is TSWWSYY, CDR2 QGS, per germline. CDR3 size: 18 residues. CDR3 DNA: TGTGCTCTTGGGGAACCCTTCCTCTGGGGATACGGACGTTATAAACTGATCTTT. Translating it yields CALGEPFLWGYGRYKLIF.

Of note for this clone: A read error likely explains why the TCRdb protein, taken from a much larger clone, differs from this DNA's translation at residue 4; the protein shown is translated from the DNA. The rearrangement joins TRDV2 to TRDJ1, with 9 bases that match TRDD2. Germline CDR1 reads GEAIGNYY; CDR2 reads EKD. The CDR3 extends over 19 amino acids. With V trimmed by 6 bases and J by 0 bases, 19 bases remained unmatched. CDR3 protein: CACHSLPTELGSNTDKLIF. The CDR3 region has the DNA TGTGCCTGTCACTCCCTTCCTACTGAACTGGGGTCCAACACCGATAAACTCATCTTT.

For this clone: Since a much larger clone is just one base distant, this may be a read error. Additional DNA sequences in this sample encode the identical CDR3. This rearrangement joins TRDV2 to TRDJ1, with D unresolved. Germline V gene data show CDR1 as GEAIGNYY and CDR2 as EKD. The CDR3 is 15 residues long. This chain's CDR3 is CACDTVSPNTDKLIF. CDR3 DNA sequence: TGTGCCTGTGACACCGTATCCCCCAACACCGATAAACTCATCTTC.